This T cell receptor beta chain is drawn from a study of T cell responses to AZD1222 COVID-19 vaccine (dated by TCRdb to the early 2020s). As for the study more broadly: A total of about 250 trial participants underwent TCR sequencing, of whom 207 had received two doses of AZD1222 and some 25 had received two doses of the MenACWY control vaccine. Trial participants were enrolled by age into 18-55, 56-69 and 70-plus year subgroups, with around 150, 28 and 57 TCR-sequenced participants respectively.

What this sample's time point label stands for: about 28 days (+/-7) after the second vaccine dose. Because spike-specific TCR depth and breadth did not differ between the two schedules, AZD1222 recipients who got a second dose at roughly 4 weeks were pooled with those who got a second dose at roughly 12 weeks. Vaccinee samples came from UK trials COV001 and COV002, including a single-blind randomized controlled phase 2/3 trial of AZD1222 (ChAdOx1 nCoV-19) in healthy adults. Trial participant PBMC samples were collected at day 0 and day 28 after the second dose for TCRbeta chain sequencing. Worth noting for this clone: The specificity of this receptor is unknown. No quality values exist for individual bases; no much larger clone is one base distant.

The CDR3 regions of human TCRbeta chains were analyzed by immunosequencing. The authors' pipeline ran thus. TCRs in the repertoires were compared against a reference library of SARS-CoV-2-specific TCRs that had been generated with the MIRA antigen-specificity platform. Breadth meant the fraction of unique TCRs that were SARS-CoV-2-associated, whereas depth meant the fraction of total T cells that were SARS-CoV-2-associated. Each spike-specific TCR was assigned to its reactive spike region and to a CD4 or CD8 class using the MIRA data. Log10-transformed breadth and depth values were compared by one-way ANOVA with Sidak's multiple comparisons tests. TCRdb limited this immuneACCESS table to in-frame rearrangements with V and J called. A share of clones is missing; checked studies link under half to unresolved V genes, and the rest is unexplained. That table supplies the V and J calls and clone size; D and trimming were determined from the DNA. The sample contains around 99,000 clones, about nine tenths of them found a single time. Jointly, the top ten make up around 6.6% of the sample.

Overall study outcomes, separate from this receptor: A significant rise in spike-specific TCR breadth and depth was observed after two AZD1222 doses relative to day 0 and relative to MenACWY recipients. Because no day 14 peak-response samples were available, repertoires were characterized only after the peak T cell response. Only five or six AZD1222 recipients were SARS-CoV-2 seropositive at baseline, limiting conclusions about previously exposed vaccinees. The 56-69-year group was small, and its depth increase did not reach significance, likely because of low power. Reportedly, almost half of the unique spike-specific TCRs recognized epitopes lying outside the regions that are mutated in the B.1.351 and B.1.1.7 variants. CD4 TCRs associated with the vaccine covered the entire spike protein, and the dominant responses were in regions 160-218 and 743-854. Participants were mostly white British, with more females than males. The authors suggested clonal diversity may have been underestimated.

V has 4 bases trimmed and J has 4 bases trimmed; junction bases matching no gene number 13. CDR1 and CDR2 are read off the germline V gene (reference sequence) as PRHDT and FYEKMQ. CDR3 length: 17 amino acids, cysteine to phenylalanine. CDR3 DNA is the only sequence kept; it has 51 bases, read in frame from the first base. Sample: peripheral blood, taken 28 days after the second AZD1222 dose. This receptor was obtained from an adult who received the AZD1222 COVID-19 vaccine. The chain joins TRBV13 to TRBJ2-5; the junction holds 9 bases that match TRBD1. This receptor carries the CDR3 CASSWGQGKVVGETQYF. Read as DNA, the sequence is TGTGCCAGCAGCTGGGGACAGGGAAAGGTAGTGGGAGAGACCCAGTACTTC.